The clone carrying this T cell receptor beta chain has just a few counts. Through a sample-barcoded 5' primer and a J-beta primer mix, a second PCR was run for roughly 6 to 12 cycles. Each CDR3 protein gets one entry after TCRdb re-called the 5' RACE reads with MiXCR. Of about 1.8 million distinct CDR3 sequences listed, about 50% are singletons. This record comes from a study of blood T cells in healthy people across ages. Germline loops: CDR1 DFQATT, CDR2 SNEGSKA (reference sequence). This CDR3 comprises 14 residues. Trimming removed 1 base from V and 1 base from J, with 11 bases in between. This chain links TRBV20-1 with TRBJ2-7; tentative D call: TRBD1 (6 bases). The sequencing input was blood. This receptor was obtained from a woman between 35 and 50 years old in good health. Here the CDR3 reads CSARGSDSSYEQYF. In nucleotides, the CDR3 is TGCAGTGCTAGAGGGTCGGACAGTTCCTACGAGCAGTACTTC.